This T cell receptor (beta chain) was identified during a study of blood T cell repertoires in COVID-19. Overall study: COVID-19 samples collected from the United States, Italy and Spain covered acute and convalescent phases.

The CDR3 totals 17 residues. Germline V CDR1 and CDR2: SNHLY, FYNNEI. Remarks on this clone: Compared with germline, one end of the junction differs, possibly owing to a read error.

As originally analysed: Reference gene primer amplification in the assay estimated nucleated cell counts. The table came from immunoSEQ multiplex PCR; TCRdb's copy has only in-frame clones and leaves some out. V, J and clone size were drawn from that table, and D and trimming were deduced from the DNA. Here the sample spans roughly 140,000 clones, around nine tenths being singletons. The chain recombines TRBV2 with TRBJ2-7; 13 nucleotides align to TRBD2. The sequencing sample was made of peripheral blood. The receptor comes from a human donor in a cohort sampled during active COVID-19. CDR3 loop: CASSEGLAGGGSYEQCF. DNA of the CDR3: TGTGCCAGCAGTGAAGGACTAGCGGGAGGAGGGAGCTACGAGCAGTGCTTC.